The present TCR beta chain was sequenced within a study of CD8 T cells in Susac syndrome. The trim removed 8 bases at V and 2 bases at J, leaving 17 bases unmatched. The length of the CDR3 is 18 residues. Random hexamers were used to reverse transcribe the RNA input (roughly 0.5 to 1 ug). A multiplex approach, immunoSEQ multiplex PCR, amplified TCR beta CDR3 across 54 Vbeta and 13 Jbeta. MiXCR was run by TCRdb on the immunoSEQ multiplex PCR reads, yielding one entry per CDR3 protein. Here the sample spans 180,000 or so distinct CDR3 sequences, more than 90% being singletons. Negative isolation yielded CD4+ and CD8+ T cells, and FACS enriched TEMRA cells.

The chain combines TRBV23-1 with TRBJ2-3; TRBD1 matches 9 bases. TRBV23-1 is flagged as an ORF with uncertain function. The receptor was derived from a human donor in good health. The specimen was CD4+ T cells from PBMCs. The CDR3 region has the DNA TGCGCCAGCGCGCCTCCCGGGACAGGGTACGGTCTCACAGATACGCAGTATTTT. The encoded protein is CASAPPGTGYGLTDTQYF.